The 25 T cell receptor beta chains below were found in one sample sequenced in a study of blood T cells in healthy people across ages. A J-beta primer mix and a sample-barcoded 5' primer were used in a second PCR of roughly 6 to 11 cycles. TCRdb recomputed calls from the 5' RACE reads with MiXCR, one row per CDR3 protein. Of about 680,000 distinct CDR3 sequences listed, more than 40% were seen once; the top ten hold roughly 34%. Sequenced: blood. These receptors were obtained from a woman aged 55-69 years in good health.

In its sample, this clonotype was seen a few times. The V and J genes are TRBV27 and TRBJ2-4, with 10 positions matching TRBD1. Unmatched junction bases numbered 4, after V lost 5 bases and J lost 6 bases. There are 14 residues in the CDR3. The germline V gene has CDR1 MNHEY and CDR2 SMNVEV (reference sequence). CDR3 coding DNA: TGTGCCAGCAGTCTAAGACAGGGGGCAAACATTCAGTACTTC. Amino acids: CASSLRQGANIQYF.

As for this clonotype: Since a much larger clone is just one base distant, this may be a read error. The J gene is TRBJ2-3, the V gene TRBV29-1, with 8 nucleotides matching TRBD1. The trim removed 3 bases at V and 4 bases at J, leaving 12 bases unmatched. The germline gives CDR1 SQVTM, CDR2 ANQGSEA. CDR3 size: 16 residues. The CDR3 coding sequence is TGCAGCGTTGAGAGGGCCGTGAACAGGGGGGCAGATACGCAGTATTTT. It is translated as CSVERAVNRGADTQYF.

The chain recombines TRBV7-2 with TRBJ1-4, with D unclear. Germline CDR1 is SGHTA and CDR2 is FQGNSA. The V end lost 2 bases, the J end lost 5 bases, and 9 bases lay between the germline ends. CDR3 length: 14 residues. CDR3 sequence (DNA): TGTGCCAGCAGCTTAAGGCAGAGGAATGAAAAACTGTTTTTT. This sequence encodes CASSLRQRNEKLFF.

This clonotype was observed a few times. This chain links TRBV25-1 with TRBJ2-7, with 12 bases that match TRBD1. This CDR3 spans 15 amino acids. The V gene end was trimmed by 8 bases and the J gene end by 3 bases; junction bases not matched to a gene: 8. Germline CDR1 reads MGHDK; CDR2 reads SYGVNS. This CDR3 is CASGGTGGSVYEQYF. The CDR3 nucleotides read TGTGCCAGCGGGGGGACAGGGGGCAGTGTCTACGAGCAGTACTTC.

This clonotype came up a few times. V gene TRBV30 combines with J gene TRBJ2-1; D is possibly TRBD1 (6 bases). Trimming pared 4 bases from V and 5 bases from J, leaving 15 bases between. There are 14 residues in the CDR3. Germline-derived CDR1 and CDR2 are GTSNPN and SVGIG (reference sequence). CDR3 nucleotides: TGTGCCTGGACGCCCGGACAGCTAGACAATGAGCAGTTCTTC. Its translation: CAWTPGQLDNEQFF. The whole variable domain, remainder taken from reference TRBV30 and TRBJ2-1, is SQTIHQWPATLVQPVGSPLSLECTVEGTSNPNLYWYRQAAGRGLQLLFYSVGIGQISSEVPQNLSASRPQDRQFILSSKKLLLSDSGFYLCAWTPGQLDNEQFFGPGTRLTVL.

This clonotype occurred a few times. The chain has TRBV6-2 or TRBV6-3 and TRBJ2-7; 7 bases line up with TRBD1. There are 17 residues in the CDR3. V lost 2 bases and J lost 4; bases outside the gene matches: 14. CDR1 is MNHEY and CDR2 is SVGEGT in the germline V gene. CDR3 loop: CASSYGTALLSRYEQYF. In DNA, the CDR3 is TGTGCCAGCAGTTACGGGACAGCCCTACTCAGCCGATACGAGCAGTACTTC.

The chain combines TRBV20-1 with TRBJ2-5; D may be TRBD1 (5 bases). V lost 1 base to trimming and J lost 2 bases, with 14 bases between them. Germline V CDR1 and CDR2: DFQATT, SNEGSKA (reference sequence). The CDR3 spans 15 residues. CDR3 amino acids: CSARGPGNSQETQYF. DNA of the CDR3: TGCAGTGCTAGAGGTCCAGGGAACTCTCAAGAGACCCAGTACTTC.

The chain is built from TRBV7-2 and TRBJ1-2; 8 bases match TRBD1. Trimming took 1 base from V and 8 from J; bases not matched to a gene: 9. The V gene's germline CDR1 is SGHTA and CDR2 FQGNSA. This CDR3 is 15 amino acids long. This CDR3 reads CASSLETGTGSGYTF. In DNA form, the CDR3 reads TGTGCCAGCAGCTTAGAAACCGGGACAGGAAGCGGCTACACCTTC.

This clonotype turned up a few times. V usage is TRBV18 and J usage is TRBJ2-1; D is perhaps TRBD2 (6 bases). Germline lookup yields CDR1 KGHSH and CDR2 LQKENI. The V end lost 3 bases, the J end lost 4 bases, and 10 bases lay between the germline ends. The CDR3 totals 14 residues. CDR3 residues: CASSPEGFYNEQFF. DNA for the CDR3: TGTGCCAGCTCACCGGAGGGGTTTTACAATGAGCAGTTCTTC.

This clonotype turned up a few times. V gene TRBV7-2 combines with J gene TRBJ2-7; 12 nucleotides match TRBD2. This CDR3 is built from 16 residues. Trimming at V came to 5 bases and at J to 6 bases, leaving 11 bases not matched to a gene. Germline values: CDR1 SGHTA, CDR2 FQGNSA. The CDR3 sequence: CASSPKLAGGLLEQYF. The CDR3 DNA reads TGTGCCAGCAGCCCCAAACTAGCGGGGGGACTACTCGAGCAGTACTTC.

This clonotype was observed a handful of times. This chain uses TRBV12-3 or TRBV12-4 with TRBJ2-5; D remains ambiguous. V dropped 3 bases and J dropped 11 bases, with 13 bases sitting between them. The CDR3 totals 12 residues. CDR3 residues: CASSFSQSGQYF. The CDR3 bases are TGTGCCAGCAGTTTCTCCCAGTCTGGGCAGTACTTC.

About this clonotype itself: This may be a read error, as it is one base from a much larger clone. V usage is TRBV20-1 and J usage is TRBJ2-1; no reliable D call. The J call is in doubt because the DNA end fits TRBJ2-7 better. In germline, CDR1 is DFQATT, CDR2 SNEGSKA (reference sequence). The CDR3 has 16 residues. For the CDR3, the DNA is TGCAGTGCTAGAGAAAGGGTTAGTAGCTCCTACAATGAGCAGTACTTC. Its protein product is CSARERVSSSYNEQYF.

The V gene is TRBV20-1, the J gene TRBJ2-5, with 11 bases identical to TRBD2. The junction had 10 bases not matched to a gene; V was cut back by 5 bases and J by 5 bases. There are 15 residues in the CDR3. CDR1 and CDR2 (germline): DFQATT, SNEGSKA (reference sequence). CDR3 in DNA: TGCAGTGCTGGCGGGACTAGCGGAAAAATGGAGACCCAGTACTTC. As protein: CSAGGTSGKMETQYF.

J is TRBJ2-5 and V is TRBV3-1; 9 nucleotides agree with TRBD2. This CDR3 region has 18 residues. Germline values: CDR1 LGHDT, CDR2 YNNKEL (reference sequence). V lost 0 bases to trimming and J lost 5 bases; unmatched junction nucleotides: 13. The CDR3: CASSQDRASGASRETQYF. The CDR3 region has the DNA TGTGCCAGCAGCCAAGATCGGGCTAGCGGGGCTTCGCGTGAGACCCAGTACTTC.

The chain is built from TRBV3-1 and TRBJ2-3, with D possibly TRBD1 on 6 matching bases. Germline V gene lookup returns CDR1 LGHDT and CDR2 YNNKEL (reference sequence). V was shortened by 5 bases and J by 11 bases, with 17 bases between the two germline ends. This CDR3 comprises 13 residues. Here the CDR3 DNA reads TGTGCCAGCAGCGAAAACAGGGTTCCAAAGCAGTATTTT. It encodes CASSENRVPKQYF.

The chain couples TRBV24-1 to TRBJ2-2; TRBD2 matches 12 bases. CDR3 size: 17 residues. The junction had 4 bases not matched to a gene; V was cut back by 6 bases and J by 0 bases. Germline V CDR1 and CDR2: KGHDR, SFDVKD. The CDR3 spells CATSPTSGRPNTGELFF. The CDR3 DNA follows: TGTGCCACCAGTCCAACTAGCGGGAGGCCGAACACCGGGGAGCTGTTTTTT.

The chain couples TRBV28 to TRBJ2-7; D gene unclear. CDR1 is MDHEN and CDR2 is SYDVKM in the germline V gene. The V and J ends lost 2 bases and 2 bases respectively, with 10 bases between them. CDR3 size: 14 residues. In nucleotides, the CDR3 is TGTGCCAGCAGTTTAGACGCACCGGCCTACGAGCAGTACTTC. Translation gives CASSLDAPAYEQYF. The variable domain in full, with the rest retrieved from reference TRBV28 and TRBJ2-7, is DVKVTQSSRYLVKRTGEKVFLECVQDMDHENMFWYRQDPGLGLRLIYFSYDVKMKEKGDIPEGYSVSREKKERFSLILESASTNQTSMYLCASSLDAPAYEQYFGPGTRLTVT.

This clonotype came up a few times. This chain uses TRBV11-2 with TRBJ2-7; D gene uncertain. The V gene lost 6 bases and the J gene lost 7 bases, with 16 bases spanning the gap. Germline CDR1 reads SGHAT; CDR2 reads FQNNGV. The length of the CDR3 is 13 residues. CDR3 in DNA: TGTGCCAGCAGATTTCCCGGAGCCTTAGAGCAGTACTTC. Protein product: CASRFPGALEQYF.

The V gene is TRBV2, the J gene TRBJ2-2; 11 positions agree with TRBD1. The CDR3 consists of 16 residues. Germline CDR1 reads SNHLY; CDR2 reads FYNNEI. With V trimmed by 7 bases and J by 6 bases, 10 bases remained unmatched. The CDR3 loop is CASNHAGTGGAGELFF. CDR3 DNA: TGTGCCAGCAACCACGCCGGGACAGGGGGAGCCGGGGAGCTGTTTTTT.

This clonotype has only a few counts. The chain uses TRBV7-2 and TRBJ2-1; no clear D. This CDR3 has 15 residues. The V gene lost 1 base and the J gene lost 2 bases, with 9 bases spanning the gap. CDR1 SGHTA and CDR2 FQGNSA come from the germline V gene. DNA for the CDR3: TGTGCCAGCAGCTTAGGGAGAGAGGCCTACAATGAGCAGTTCTTC. This sequence encodes CASSLGREAYNEQFF.

In its sample, this clonotype was seen a few times. The gene calls are TRBV20-1 and TRBJ1-1, with a tentative D call TRBD1 (5 bases). This CDR3 is 12 amino acids long. V lost 5 bases and J 3 bases, leaving 10 bases between the germline ends. Germline-derived CDR1 and CDR2 are DFQATT and SNEGSKA (reference sequence). CDR3 residues: CSASQGYTEAFF. CDR3 nucleotides: TGCAGTGCTTCGCAGGGATACACTGAAGCTTTCTTT.

CDR3 DNA: TGCGCCAGCAGCTTGGGACTAGTCGAAGATACGCAGTATTTT. Translating it yields CASSLGLVEDTQYF. The chain employs TRBV5-1 and TRBJ2-3; D is perhaps TRBD2 (6 bases). Germline V gene sequence: CDR1 SGHRS, CDR2 YFSETQ. The CDR3 runs 14 residues. V was clipped by 0 bases and J by 5 bases, with 10 bases between them.

The table lists this clonotype with many counts. The gene calls are TRBV5-1 and TRBJ2-7; 8 nucleotides align to TRBD1. V was clipped by 3 bases and J by 2 bases; unmatched bases: 7. The CDR3 extends over 15 amino acids. Germline values: CDR1 SGHRS, CDR2 YFSETQ. The chain's CDR3 is CASSSRDRLAYEQYF. CDR3 nucleotide sequence: TGCGCCAGCAGCTCGAGGGACAGGCTGGCCTACGAGCAGTACTTC.

V and J are TRBV2 and TRBJ2-1; D gene ambiguous. The CDR3 spans 11 residues. V was cut by 10 bases and J by 6 bases, with 10 bases left in between. Germline CDR1 SNHLY, CDR2 FYNNEI. The CDR3 here is CATSLSNEQFF. The CDR3 bases are TGTGCCACCTCACTTAGCAATGAGCAGTTCTTC.

The rearrangement uses TRBV5-6 and TRBJ1-1; 7 nucleotides agree with TRBD1. Germline loops: CDR1 SGHDT, CDR2 YYEEEE. V was clipped by 2 bases and J by 6 bases; unmatched bases: 4. CDR3 length equals 13 residues. The CDR3 DNA follows: TGTGCCAGCAGCTTTTACACAGGGGCTGAAGCTTTCTTT. This encodes CASSFYTGAEAFF.